The text below deals with one T cell receptor beta chain. The antigen is not known. The sample is drawn from a study of CD8+ T cells in alopecia areata. Study-level points and caveats: Scalp sequencing captures resident alphabeta T cells of normal skin too.

The sequencing template was cDNA reverse transcribed from extracted RNA. Here immunoSEQ multiplex PCR was the method, and the copy in TCRdb shows in-frame clones only, minus some. This table holds 150,000 to 200,000 clones, about 53% found once. The CDR3 is 14 amino acids. Germline-derived CDR1 and CDR2 are LNHNV and YYDKDF (reference sequence). Trimming at V came to 5 bases and at J to 5 bases, leaving 6 bases not matched to a gene. Treatment denoted: oral pan-JAK inhibitor, 5-10 mg twice daily. The study team obtained lesional scalp punch biopsies and peripheral blood from alopecia areata patients. The clonotype was recovered from a human donor with alopecia areata. The sequences come from CD8+ T cells sorted from blood, collected at week 24, from a patient treated with tofacitinib. This sequence joins TRBV15 and TRBJ2-1, with TRBD2 matching 7 bases. This chain's CDR3 is CATSGPGTNNEQFF. The CDR3 bases are TGTGCCACCAGCGGGCCCGGGACTAACAATGAGCAGTTCTTC.